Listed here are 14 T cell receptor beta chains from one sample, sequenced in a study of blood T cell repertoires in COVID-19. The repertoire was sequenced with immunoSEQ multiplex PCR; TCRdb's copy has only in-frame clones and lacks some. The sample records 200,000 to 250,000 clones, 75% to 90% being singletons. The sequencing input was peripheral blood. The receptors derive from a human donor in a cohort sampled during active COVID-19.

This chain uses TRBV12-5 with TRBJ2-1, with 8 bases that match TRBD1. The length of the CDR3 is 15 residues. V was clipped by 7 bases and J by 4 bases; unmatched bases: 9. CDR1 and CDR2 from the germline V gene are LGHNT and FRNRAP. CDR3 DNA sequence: TGTGCTAGTGCCGACGACAGGGGCTTTTACAATGAGCAGTTCTTC. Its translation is CASADDRGFYNEQFF.

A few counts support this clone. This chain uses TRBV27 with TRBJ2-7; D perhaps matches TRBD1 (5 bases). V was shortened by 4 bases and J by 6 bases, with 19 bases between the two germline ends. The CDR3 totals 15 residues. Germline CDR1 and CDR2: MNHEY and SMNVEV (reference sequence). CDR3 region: CASSSSNEGVLEQYF. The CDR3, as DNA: TGTGCCAGCAGTTCGTCTAACGAAGGGGTCCTCGAGCAGTACTTC.

CDR3 protein: CASSPIWSGVEEAFF. The CDR3 nucleotides are TGTGCCAGCAGCCCAATATGGTCCGGGGTGGAGGAAGCTTTCTTT. The genes are TRBV4-2 and TRBJ1-1; no clear D. V was shortened by 4 bases and J by 8 bases, with 20 bases between the two germline ends. The CDR3 runs to 15 residues. The germline gives CDR1 LGHNA, CDR2 YNFKEQ.

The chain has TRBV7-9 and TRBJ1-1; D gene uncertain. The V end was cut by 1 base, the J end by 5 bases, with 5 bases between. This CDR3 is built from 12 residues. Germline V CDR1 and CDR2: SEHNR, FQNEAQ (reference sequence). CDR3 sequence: CASSLGETEAFF. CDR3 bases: TGTGCCAGCAGCTTAGGTGAGACTGAAGCTTTCTTT.

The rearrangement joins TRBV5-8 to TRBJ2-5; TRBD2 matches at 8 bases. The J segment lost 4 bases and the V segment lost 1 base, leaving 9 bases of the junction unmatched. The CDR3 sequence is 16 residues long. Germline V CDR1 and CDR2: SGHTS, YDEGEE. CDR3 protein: CASSLLGGRFAETQYF. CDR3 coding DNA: TGTGCCAGCAGCTTGTTAGGCGGGAGGTTTGCAGAGACCCAGTACTTC. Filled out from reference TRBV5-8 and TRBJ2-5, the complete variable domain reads EAGVTQSPTHLIKTRGQQATLRCSPISGHTSVYWYQQALGLGLQFLLWYDEGEERNRGNFPPRFSGRQFPNYSSELNVNALELEDSALYLCASSLLGGRFAETQYFGPGTRLLVL.

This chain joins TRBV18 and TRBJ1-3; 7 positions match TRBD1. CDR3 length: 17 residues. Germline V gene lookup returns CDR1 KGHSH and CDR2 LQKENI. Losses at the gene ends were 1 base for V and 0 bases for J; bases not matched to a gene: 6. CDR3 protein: CASSPRGQSFSGNTIYF. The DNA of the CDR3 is TGTGCCAGCTCACCACGGGGACAGAGTTTCTCTGGAAACACCATATATTTT.

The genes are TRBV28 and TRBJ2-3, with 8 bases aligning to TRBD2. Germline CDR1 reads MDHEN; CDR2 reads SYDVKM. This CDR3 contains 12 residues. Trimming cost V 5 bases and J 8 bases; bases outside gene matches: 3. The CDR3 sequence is CASSPTSATQYF. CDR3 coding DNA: TGTGCCAGCAGTCCGACTAGCGCTACGCAGTATTTT.

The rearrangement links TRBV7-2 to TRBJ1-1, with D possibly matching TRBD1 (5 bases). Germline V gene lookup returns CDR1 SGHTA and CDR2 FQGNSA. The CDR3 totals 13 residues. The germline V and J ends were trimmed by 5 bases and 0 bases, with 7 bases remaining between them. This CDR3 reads CASSRGVNTEAFF. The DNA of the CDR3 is TGTGCCAGCAGCCGGGGGGTGAACACTGAAGCTTTCTTT.

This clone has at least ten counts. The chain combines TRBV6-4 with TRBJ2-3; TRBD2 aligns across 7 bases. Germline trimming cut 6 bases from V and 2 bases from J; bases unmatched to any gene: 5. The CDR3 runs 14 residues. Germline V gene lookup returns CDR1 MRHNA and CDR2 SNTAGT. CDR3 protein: CASSGSGATDTQYF. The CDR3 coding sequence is TGTGCCAGCAGCGGAAGCGGGGCCACAGATACGCAGTATTTT.

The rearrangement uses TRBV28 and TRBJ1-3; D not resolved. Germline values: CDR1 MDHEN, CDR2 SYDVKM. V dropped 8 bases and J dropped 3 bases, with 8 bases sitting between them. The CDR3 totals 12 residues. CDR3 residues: CASQEGGNTIYF. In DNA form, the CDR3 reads TGTGCCAGCCAGGAGGGTGGAAACACCATATATTTT.

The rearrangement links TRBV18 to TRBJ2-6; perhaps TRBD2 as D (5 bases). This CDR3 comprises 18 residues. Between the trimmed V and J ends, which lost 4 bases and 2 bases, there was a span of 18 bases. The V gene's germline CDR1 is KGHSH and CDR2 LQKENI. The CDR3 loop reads CASSRVGLRATGANVLTF. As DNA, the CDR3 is TGTGCCAGCTCACGAGTCGGACTTCGAGCCACTGGGGCCAACGTCCTGACTTTC.

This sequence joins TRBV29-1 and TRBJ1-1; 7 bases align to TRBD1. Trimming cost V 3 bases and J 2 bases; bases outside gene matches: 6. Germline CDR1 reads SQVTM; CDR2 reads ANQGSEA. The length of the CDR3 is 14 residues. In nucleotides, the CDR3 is TGCAGCGTTGAGTTGACAGGGAGAAACACTGAAGCTTTCTTT. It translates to CSVELTGRNTEAFF.

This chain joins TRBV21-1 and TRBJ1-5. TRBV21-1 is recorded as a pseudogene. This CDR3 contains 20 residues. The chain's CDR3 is CASSKVRFQRDAYERQPQHF. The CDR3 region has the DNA TGTGCCAGCAGCAAAGTTAGGTTCCAGCGGGACGCTTATGAACGACAGCCCCAGCATTTT.

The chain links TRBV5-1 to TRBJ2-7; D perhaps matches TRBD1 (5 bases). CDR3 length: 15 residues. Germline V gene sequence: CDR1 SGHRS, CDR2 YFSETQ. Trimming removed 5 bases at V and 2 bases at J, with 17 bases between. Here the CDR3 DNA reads TGCGCCAGCAGGGCGCAAGGGGCAGGAGCCTACGAGCAGTACTTC. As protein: CASRAQGAGAYEQYF. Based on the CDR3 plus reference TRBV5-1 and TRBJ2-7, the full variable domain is KAGVTQTPRYLIKTRGQQVTLSCSPISGHRSVSWYQQTPGQGLQFLFEYFSETQRNKGNFPGRFSGRQFSNSRSEMNVSTLELGDSALYLCASRAQGAGAYEQYFGPGTRLTVT.